This TCR beta chain was sequenced for a study of cytomegalovirus exposure and HLA in healthy donors. PCR involved 60 Vbeta and 13 Jbeta primers. Libraries were prepared by immunoSEQ multiplex PCR; TCRdb keeps only in-frame clonotypes and omits some of them. The table includes approximately 140,000 clones, roughly 80% detected once. The CDR3 sequence is 11 residues long. In germline, CDR1 is LNHDA, CDR2 SQIVND (reference sequence). Trimming shortened V by 3 bases and J by 8 bases, and 7 bases separated the two germline ends. The sequenced material came from PBMCs. The V call is TRBV19, the J call TRBJ1-1; D unresolved. This receptor was obtained from a boy aged 5-17 years in good health and CMV-seronegative. The CDR3 DNA sequence: TGTGCCAGTAGTATGACCAGGGAAGCTTTCTTT. Translated, it gives CASSMTREAFF.